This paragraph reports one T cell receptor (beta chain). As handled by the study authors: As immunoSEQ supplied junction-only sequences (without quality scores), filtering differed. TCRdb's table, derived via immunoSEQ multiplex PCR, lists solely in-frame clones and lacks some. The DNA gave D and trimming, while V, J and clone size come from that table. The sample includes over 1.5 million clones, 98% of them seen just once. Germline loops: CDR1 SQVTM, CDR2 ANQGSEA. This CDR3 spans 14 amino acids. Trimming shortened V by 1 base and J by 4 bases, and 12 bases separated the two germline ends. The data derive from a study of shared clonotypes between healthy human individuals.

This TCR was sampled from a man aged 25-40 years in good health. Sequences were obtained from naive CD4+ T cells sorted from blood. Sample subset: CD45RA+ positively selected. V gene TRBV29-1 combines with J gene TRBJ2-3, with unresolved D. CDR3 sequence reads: CSVEGGGVADTQYF. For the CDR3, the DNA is TGCAGCGTTGAAGGTGGCGGAGTCGCAGATACGCAGTATTTT.